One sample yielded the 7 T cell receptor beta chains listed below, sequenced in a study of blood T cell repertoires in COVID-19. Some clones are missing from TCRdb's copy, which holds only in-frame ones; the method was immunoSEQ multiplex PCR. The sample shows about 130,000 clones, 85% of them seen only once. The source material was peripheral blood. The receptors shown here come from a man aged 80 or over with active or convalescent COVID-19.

As DNA, the CDR3 is TGTGCCAGCAGCGTAGCTAACACAGATACGCAGTATTTT. Its translation is CASSVANTDTQYF. The gene calls are TRBV9 and TRBJ2-3; no clear D gene. V was pared by 0 bases and J by 2 bases, with 4 bases between. This CDR3 comprises 13 residues. Germline values: CDR1 SGDLS, CDR2 YYNGEE.

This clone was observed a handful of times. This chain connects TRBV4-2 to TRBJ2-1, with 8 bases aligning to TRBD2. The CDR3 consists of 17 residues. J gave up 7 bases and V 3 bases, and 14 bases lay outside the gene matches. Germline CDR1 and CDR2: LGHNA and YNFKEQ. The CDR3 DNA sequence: TGTGCCAGCAGCCACCCAGCGATAGCGGGAAGTTTTAATGAGCAGTTCTTC. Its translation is CASSHPAIAGSFNEQFF.

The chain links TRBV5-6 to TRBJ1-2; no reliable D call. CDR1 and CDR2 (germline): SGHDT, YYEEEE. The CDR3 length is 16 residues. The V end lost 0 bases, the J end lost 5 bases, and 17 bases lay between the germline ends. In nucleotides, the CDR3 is TGTGCCAGCAGCTTGGTCGGGGTTACGAATTTTTATGGCTACACCTTC. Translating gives CASSLVGVTNFYGYTF.

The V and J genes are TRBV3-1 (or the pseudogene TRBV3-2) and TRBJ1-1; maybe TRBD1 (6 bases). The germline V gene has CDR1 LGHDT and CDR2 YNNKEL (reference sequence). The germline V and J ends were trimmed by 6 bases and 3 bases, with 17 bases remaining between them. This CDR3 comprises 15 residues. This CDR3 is CASSPFTGSDTEAFF. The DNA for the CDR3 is TGTGCCAGCAGTCCCTTTACAGGGTCGGACACTGAAGCTTTCTTT.

CDR3: CASSPRRDREGGYTF. CDR3 sequence (DNA): TGTGCCAGCTCACCTCGCCGGGACAGGGAGGGTGGCTACACCTTC. The chain employs TRBV18 and TRBJ1-2; TRBD1 aligns across 9 bases. J gave up 7 bases and V 3 bases, and 9 bases lay outside the gene matches. Germline CDR1 reads KGHSH; CDR2 reads LQKENI. The CDR3 is made up of 15 amino acids.

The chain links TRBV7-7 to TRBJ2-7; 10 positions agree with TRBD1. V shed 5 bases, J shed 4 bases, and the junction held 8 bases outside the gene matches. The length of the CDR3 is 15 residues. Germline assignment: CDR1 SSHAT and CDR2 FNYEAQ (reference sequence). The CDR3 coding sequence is TGTGCCAGCAGCCCGCGACAGGGGGCGGTTTACGAGCAGTACTTC. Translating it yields CASSPRQGAVYEQYF. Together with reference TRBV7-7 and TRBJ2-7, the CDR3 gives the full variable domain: GAGVSQSPRYKVTKRGQDVTLRCDPISSHATLYWYQQALGQGPEFLTYFNYEAQPDKSGLPSDRFSAERPEGSISTLTIQRTEQRDSAMYRCASSPRQGAVYEQYFGPGTRLTVT.

CDR3 amino acids: CASTNSGETQYF. The CDR3 DNA sequence: TGTGCCAGTACTAACAGTGGAGAGACCCAGTACTTC. This rearrangement joins TRBV19 to TRBJ2-5; D gene uncertain. This CDR3 comprises 12 residues. Per germline, CDR1 LNHDA and CDR2 SQIVND (reference sequence). V lost 7 bases and J lost 4, with 10 bases in between.